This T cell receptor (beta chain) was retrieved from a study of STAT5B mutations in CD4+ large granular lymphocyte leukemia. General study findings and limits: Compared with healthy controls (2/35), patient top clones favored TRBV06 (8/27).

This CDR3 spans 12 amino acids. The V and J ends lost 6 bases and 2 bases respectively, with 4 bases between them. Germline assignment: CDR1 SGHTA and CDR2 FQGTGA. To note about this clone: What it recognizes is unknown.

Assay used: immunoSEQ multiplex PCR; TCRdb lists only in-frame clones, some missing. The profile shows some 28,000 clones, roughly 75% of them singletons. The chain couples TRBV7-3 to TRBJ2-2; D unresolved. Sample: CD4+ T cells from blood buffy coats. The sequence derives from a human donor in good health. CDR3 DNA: TGTGCCAGCAGTGGTAACACCGGGGAGCTGTTTTTT. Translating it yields CASSGNTGELFF.